The rows below give T cell receptor beta chains drawn from one sample of a study of blood T cell repertoires in COVID-19. TCRdb's table, derived via immunoSEQ multiplex PCR, lists solely in-frame clones and lacks some. Here the sample spans around 230,000 clones, about 80% being singletons. The specimen sequenced was peripheral blood. These TCRs come from a woman at least 80 years old with acute or convalescent COVID-19. Each CDR3 is given with its conserved first and last residue. Each record gives: J gene, V gene, clone size, D gene, CDR3 protein, CDR3 DNA. D genes are given only for firm matches. Clone size appears in some rows only: once, few, many, or a class for an expanded clone.

>TRBJ2-3|TRBV5-1|few|-
CASSFQGGGTDTQYF
TGCGCCAGCAGCTTCCAAGGGGGGGGCACAGATACGCAGTATTTT
>TRBJ1-5|TRBV6-6|few|TRBD1
CASSLGTGGRGNQPQHF
TGTGCCAGCAGTCTTGGGACAGGGGGCAGAGGCAATCAGCCCCAGCATTTT
>TRBJ1-3|TRBV21-1|once|-
CASSTGTGSSGNTIYF
TGTGCCAGCAGCACCGGGACAGGCTCGTCTGGAAACACCATATATTTT
>TRBJ2-1|TRBV2|-|TRBD2
CASSEGLRGAYNEQFF
TGTGCCAGCAGTGAGGGGCTTCGGGGGGCCTACAATGAGCAGTTCTTC
>TRBJ1-1|TRBV6-5|-|-
CASSLTPILNTEAFF
TGTGCCAGCAGCCTAACGCCCATTTTGAACACTGAAGCTTTCTTT
>TRBJ2-1|TRBV6-5|-|-
CASSRGVSDSEQFF
TGTGCCAGCAGTCGCGGTGTGTCCGACAGTGAGCAGTTCTTC
>TRBJ2-1|TRBV5-1|-|TRBD1
CASSHTRQGSVDNEQFF
TGCGCCAGCAGCCACACCCGACAGGGAAGCGTAGACAATGAGCAGTTCTTC
>TRBJ1-6|TRBV5-8|-|-
CASSTPGGLYNSPLHF
TGTGCCAGCAGCACCCCCGGGGGACTCTATAATTCACCCCTCCACTTT
>TRBJ2-4|TRBV6-2/TRBV6-3|-|TRBD1
CASSYPDRGGSKNIQYF
TGTGCCAGCAGTTACCCCGACAGGGGGGGTTCCAAAAACATTCAGTACTTC
>TRBJ2-7|TRBV12-3/TRBV12-4|-|-
CASSDTVYEQYF
TGTGCCAGCAGTGATACAGTCTACGAGCAGTACTTC
>TRBJ1-5|TRBV28|-|TRBD1
CASSKDRGSNQPQHF
TGTGCCAGCAGCAAGGACAGGGGAAGCAATCAGCCCCAGCATTTT
>TRBJ1-5|TRBV19|-|-
CATFGRGGSNQPQHF
TGTGCCACCTTCGGCCGCGGCGGGAGCAATCAGCCCCAGCATTTT
>TRBJ1-6|TRBV25-1|-|TRBD1
CASSDQIPGQGGNSPLHF
TGTGCCAGCAGTGACCAAATCCCGGGACAGGGGGGTAATTCACCCCTCCACTTT
>TRBJ1-3|TRBV3-1/TRBV3-2|-|-
CASTLTGTGNTIYF
TGTGCCAGCACCCTGACAGGCACTGGAAACACCATATATTTT
>TRBJ1-5|TRBV18|-|TRBD1
CASSLRQGVDQPQHF
TGTGCCAGCTCACTCAGACAGGGGGTCGATCAGCCCCAGCATTTT
>TRBJ1-6|TRBV25-1|-|TRBD1
CASSTRDRGSNSPLHF
TGTGCCAGCAGTACCCGAGACAGGGGGTCTAATTCACCCCTCCACTTT
>TRBJ1-1|TRBV27|-|-
CASSKQGRGTEAFF
TGTGCCAGCAGTAAACAGGGTAGGGGAACTGAAGCTTTCTTT
>TRBJ1-2|TRBV12-3/TRBV12-4|-|-
CASSFRDYGYTF
TGTGCCAGCAGTTTTAGAGACTATGGCTACACCTTC
>TRBJ1-2|TRBV7-2|-|-
CASSLTSNYGYTF
TGTGCCAGCAGCCTCACGAGCAACTATGGCTACACCTTC
>TRBJ1-5|TRBV2|-|TRBD1
CASHRGWGNQPQHF
TGTGCCAGCCACAGGGGTTGGGGCAATCAGCCCCAGCATTTT
>TRBJ1-1|TRBV5-1|few|TRBD1
CASSLQGVVNTEAFF
TGCGCCAGCAGCTTGCAGGGGGTGGTGAACACTGAAGCTTTCTTT
>TRBJ1-1|TRBV5-1|-|-
CASSLANEAFF
TGCGCCAGCAGCTTGGCCAATGAAGCTTTCTTT
>TRBJ1-3|TRBV28|-|TRBD1
CASSLQQGRRNTIYF
TGTGCCAGCAGTTTACAACAGGGGCGTAGAAACACCATATATTTT
>TRBJ1-4|TRBV27|-|-
CASSIGGATNEKLFF
TGTGCCAGCAGTATAGGGGGAGCAACTAATGAAAAACTGTTTTTT
>TRBJ1-2|TRBV7-2|-|TRBD1
CASSPPGQGWYGYTF
TGTGCCAGCAGCCCTCCCGGACAGGGTTGGTATGGCTACACCTTC
>TRBJ2-1|TRBV10-1|-|TRBD2
CASSESPSGGAGGNYNEQFF
TGCGCCAGCAGTGAGTCGCCTAGCGGGGGGGCCGGGGGAAACTACAATGAGCAGTTCTTC
>TRBJ1-5|TRBV30|once|-
CAWSLRADQPQHF
TGTGCCTGGAGTCTCAGGGCTGATCAGCCCCAGCATTTT
>TRBJ2-5|TRBV2|-|TRBD1
CASRDRGFETQYF
TGTGCCAGCAGAGACAGGGGTTTTGAGACCCAGTACTTC
>TRBJ2-1|TRBV7-3|-|-
CASSLTAGTYNEQFF
TGTGCCAGCAGCTTGACCGCCGGGACCTACAATGAGCAGTTCTTC
>TRBJ2-5|TRBV5-1|-|-
CASSLRGETQYF
TGCGCCAGCAGCTTGAGGGGGGAGACCCAGTACTTC
>TRBJ2-3|TRBV9|-|-
CASSTRGAFSSTDTQYF
TGTGCCAGCAGCACCAGGGGGGCTTTTTCTAGCACAGATACGCAGTATTTT
>TRBJ1-6|TRBV18|-|-
CASSPGQANNSPLHF
TGTGCCAGCTCACCCGGACAAGCAAATAATTCACCCCTCCACTTT
>TRBJ1-6|TRBV5-1|-|-
CASSLVADSPLHF
TGCGCCAGCAGCTTGGTTGCGGATTCACCCCTCCACTTT
>TRBJ2-7|TRBV7-9|-|-
CASSLDGGPREQYF
TGTGCCAGCAGCTTAGACGGGGGGCCGCGGGAGCAGTACTTC
>TRBJ2-3|TRBV4-2|-|TRBD2
CASSQDLLAVNTQYF
TGTGCCAGCAGCCAAGATTTACTAGCGGTGAATACGCAGTATTTT
>TRBJ2-3|TRBV5-1|-|-
CASSSLTGSTDTQYF
TGCGCCAGCAGCTCACTAACAGGGTCCACAGATACGCAGTATTTT
>TRBJ2-7|TRBV23-1|-|TRBD2
CASSGTRLEQYF
TGCGCCAGCTCCGGGACTAGACTCGAGCAGTACTTC
>TRBJ1-2|TRBV18|-|TRBD1
CASSFGTGGDYGYTF
TGTGCCAGCTCATTCGGGACAGGGGGCGACTATGGCTACACCTTC